Listed below are T cell receptor beta chains from one sample, sequenced in a study of PD-L1 blockade in urothelial cancer. The repertoire was sequenced with immunoSEQ multiplex PCR; TCRdb's copy has only in-frame clones and lacks some. The sample carries 75,000 to 95,000 clones, over 90% recorded once. Sequenced material: PBMCs, taken around atezolizumab (anti-PD-L1) treatment. The receptors come from a man aged 60 to 69 with urothelial cancer. CDR3s include the opening cysteine and the closing phenylalanine or tryptophan. D genes are given only for firm matches. Rows give clone size only sometimes, using once, few, many, or a class for an expanded clone.

TRBJ2-3,TRBD2,TRBV4-2,-,CASSLRLATDDTQYF,TGTGCCAGCAGCCTTAGACTAGCGACTGACGATACGCAGTATTTT
TRBJ1-6,-,TRBV10-2,-,CASSGQVDTSSYNSPLHF,TGCGCCAGCAGTGGGCAGGTTGATACTAGCTCCTATAATTCACCCCTCCACTTT
TRBJ1-3,-,TRBV28,-,CASSLPGLVSGNTIYF,TGTGCCAGCAGTTTGCCCGGGTTAGTCTCTGGAAACACCATATATTTT
TRBJ1-2,-,TRBV10-3,-,CAITLLPEASVDGYTF,TGTGCCATCACCCTTCTCCCCGAGGCCTCAGTGGATGGCTACACCTTC
TRBJ1-1,-,TRBV6-1,-,CASSETGNTEAFF,TGTGCCAGCAGTGAAACCGGTAACACTGAAGCTTTCTTT
TRBJ2-7,-,TRBV11-2,-,CASSSSSGPSYEQYF,TGTGCCAGCAGCAGCTCAAGCGGCCCCTCCTACGAGCAGTACTTC
TRBJ2-2,TRBD2,TRBV6-6,-,CASSSLSGGTGELFF,TGTGCCAGCAGTTCCCTTAGCGGGGGCACCGGGGAGCTGTTTTTT
TRBJ2-3,TRBD2,TRBV18,-,CASSPGTSGLDTQYF,TGTGCCAGCTCACCGGGGACTAGCGGGTTAGATACGCAGTATTTT
TRBJ2-6,-,TRBV30,-,CVGRSSGANVLTF,TGTGTTGGCCGATCCTCTGGGGCCAACGTCCTGACTTTC
TRBJ1-2,-,TRBV29-1,-,CSAGSPNYGYTF,TGCAGCGCCGGGTCCCCTAACTATGGCTACACCTTC
TRBJ2-5,TRBD2,TRBV2,-,CASRETSPLGTQYF,TGTGCCAGCAGGGAGACTAGCCCATTGGGGACCCAGTACTTC
TRBJ2-4,-,TRBV25-1,-,CASSGDTAKAKNIQYF,TGTGCCAGCAGTGGGGACACCGCTAAAGCCAAAAACATTCAGTACTTC
TRBJ2-6,-,TRBV5-8,-,CASSSGDGANVLTF,TGTGCCAGCAGCTCAGGGGATGGGGCCAACGTCCTGACTTTC
TRBJ1-1,-,TRBV9,few,CASSPFGGTEAFF,TGTGCCAGCAGCCCTTTCGGGGGCACTGAAGCTTTCTTT
TRBJ2-2,-,TRBV9,-,CASSRRAGGTNTGELFF,TGTGCCAGCAGCCGACGAGCGGGTGGAACGAACACCGGGGAGCTGTTTTTT
TRBJ1-1,TRBD1,TRBV7-3,-,CASSLFSQGETEAFF,TGTGCCAGCAGCTTATTTTCGCAGGGGGAGACTGAAGCTTTCTTT
TRBJ2-7,-,TRBV30,-,CAWSVRDTGEQYF,TGTGCCTGGAGTGTCCGGGACACAGGCGAGCAGTACTTC
TRBJ2-5,TRBD1,TRBV6-5,-,CASSYFRDSQETQYF,TGTGCCAGCAGTTACTTCCGGGACAGCCAAGAGACCCAGTACTTC
TRBJ1-2,-,TRBV28,-,CASSLSYRESGTYGYTF,TGTGCCAGCAGTTTATCATACAGGGAGTCCGGTACCTATGGCTACACCTTC
TRBJ1-3,-,TRBV10-2,-,CASRAPRTGSSGNTIYF,TGCGCCAGCAGGGCCCCTCGGACGGGAAGCTCTGGAAACACCATATATTTT
TRBJ2-7,TRBD1,TRBV11-2,-,CASSLNRGPFYEQYF,TGTGCCAGCAGCTTGAACAGGGGTCCGTTCTACGAGCAGTACTTC
TRBJ2-5,-,TRBV7-6,-,CASSSGTRGTQYF,TGTGCCAGCAGCTCTGGGACTCGAGGGACCCAGTACTTC
TRBJ2-7,TRBD1,TRBV5-1,-,CASSSTGGTRHEQYF,TGCGCCAGCAGCTCAACAGGGGGCACGCGACACGAGCAGTACTTC
TRBJ2-1,TRBD2,TRBV6-1,-,CASSEIAGEPYNEQFF,TGTGCCAGCAGTGAAATAGCGGGGGAACCTTACAATGAGCAGTTCTTC
TRBJ2-3,-,TRBV18,-,CASSPLRGSTDTQYF,TGTGCCAGCTCACCGTTAAGGGGGAGCACAGATACGCAGTATTTT
TRBJ2-7,TRBD1,TRBV9,-,CASSAGTELGEQYF,TGTGCCAGCAGCGCCGGGACAGAGCTGGGGGAGCAGTACTTC
TRBJ1-1,-,TRBV18,-,CASSQQQVNTEAFF,TGTGCCAGCTCACAACAACAGGTGAACACTGAAGCTTTCTTT
TRBJ2-2,TRBD2,TRBV9,-,CASSVDGGDNGELFF,TGTGCCAGCAGCGTAGACGGGGGGGACAACGGGGAGCTGTTTTTT
TRBJ1-4,-,TRBV5-6,-,CASSFRATNEKLFF,TGTGCCAGCAGCTTCAGGGCAACTAATGAAAAACTGTTTTTT
TRBJ1-2,-,TRBV25-1,-,CASSVSLGYTF,TGTGCCAGCAGTGTCTCTCTTGGCTACACCTTC
TRBJ2-4,-,TRBV5-4,-,CASSLGLAKNIQYF,TGTGCCAGCAGCTTGGGGCTAGCCAAAAACATTCAGTACTTC
TRBJ1-4,-,TRBV5-1,-,CASSTPSGEKLFF,TGCGCCAGCAGCACCCCCTCCGGGGAAAAACTGTTTTTT
TRBJ2-7,-,TRBV6-6,-,CASARTSPYEQYF,TGTGCCAGCGCCCGGACAAGCCCCTACGAGCAGTACTTC